A single sample is the source of the 31 T cell receptor beta chains below, sequenced in a study of cytomegalovirus exposure and HLA in healthy donors. This PCR relied on a set of 60 Vbeta primers and 13 Jbeta primers. The protocol was immunoSEQ multiplex PCR, while the TCRdb copy is restricted to in-frame clones and leaves out a portion. In the table there are 120,000 to 150,000 clones, roughly 82% of which are singletons. The specimen sequenced was PBMCs. The receptor set was obtained from a male donor in good health and CMV-seronegative.

V and J are TRBV7-9 and TRBJ1-5; 10 bases agree with TRBD1. CDR3 length: 16 amino acids. Trimming took 1 base from V and 6 from J; bases not matched to a gene: 6. CDR1 is SEHNR and CDR2 is FQNEAQ in the germline V gene (reference sequence). The CDR3 region is CASSLEDRGTGQPQHF. The CDR3 nucleotides read TGTGCCAGCAGCTTAGAGGACAGGGGGACCGGTCAGCCCCAGCATTTT.

The chain couples TRBV7-2 to TRBJ2-7, with D perhaps TRBD2 (6 bases). Germline V gene sequence: CDR1 SGHTA, CDR2 FQGNSA. V lost 3 bases, J lost 2 bases, and 17 bases lay in between. The CDR3 is 16 amino acids. The CDR3 DNA is TGTGCCAGCAGCTTTTTCCCGGGGGAGGACCCCTACGAGCAGTACTTC. Amino acid sequence: CASSFFPGEDPYEQYF.

The J gene is TRBJ1-6, the V gene TRBV6-5, with TRBD1 as a possible D gene (5 bases). V gave up 6 bases and J gave up 8 bases, with 17 bases separating them. The CDR3 sequence is 15 residues long. Germline V CDR1 and CDR2: MNHEY, SVGAGI. CDR3 residues: CASRARGGRDSPLHF. In nucleotides, the CDR3 is TGTGCCAGCAGAGCTCGGGGGGGGAGGGATTCACCCCTCCACTTT.

The V gene is TRBV10-3, the J gene TRBJ1-1; 9 bases match TRBD1. The length of the CDR3 is 14 residues. V was pared by 3 bases and J by 4 bases, with 3 bases of the junction left unmatched. The germline V gene has CDR1 ENHRY and CDR2 SYGVKD. In DNA, the CDR3 is TGTGCCATCAGTGAAGGACAGGGGTTCACTGAAGCTTTCTTT. Translated: CAISEGQGFTEAFF.

This clone was detected once. This chain links TRBV21-1 with TRBJ2-7; the table's D gene call, TRBD1, was not cross checked with the DNA. TRBV21-1 is recorded as a pseudogene. CDR3 length: 16 amino acids. The CDR3: CASSSWTQPEAYEQYF. CDR3 bases: TGTGCCAGCAGCTCCTGGACACAACCCGAAGCCTACGAGCAGTACTTC.

The rearrangement links TRBV18 to TRBJ2-7; tentative D call: TRBD1 (5 bases). The CDR3 covers 14 residues. V lost 2 bases, J lost 2 bases, and 10 bases lay in between. Germline assignment: CDR1 KGHSH and CDR2 LQKENI. The CDR3 here is CASSPMDTAYEQYF. CDR3 DNA sequence: TGTGCCAGCTCACCAATGGACACGGCCTACGAGCAGTACTTC.

The chain is built from TRBV5-6 and TRBJ1-5; D gene ambiguous. Germline loops: CDR1 SGHDT, CDR2 YYEEEE. Trimming shortened V by 5 bases and J by 8 bases, and 11 bases separated the two germline ends. This CDR3 has 12 residues. The CDR3 sequence is CASSYSEEPQHF. In DNA, the CDR3 is TGTGCCAGCAGTTACTCAGAGGAGCCCCAGCATTTT. The whole variable domain, remainder taken from reference TRBV5-6 and TRBJ1-5, is DAGVTQSPTHLIKTRGQQVTLRCSPKSGHDTVSWYQQALGQGPQFIFQYYEEEERQRGNFPDRFSGHQFPNYSSELNVNALLLGDSALYLCASSYSEEPQHFGDGTRLSIL.

The chain couples TRBV6-5 to TRBJ2-7; TRBD1 matches 10 bases. Germline CDR1 MNHEY, CDR2 SVGAGI. The CDR3 has 15 amino acids. V lost 6 bases and J lost 5; bases outside the gene matches: 10. The CDR3 region has the DNA TGTGCCAGCAGATCCCCGACAGGGGGCCACAACGAGCAGTACTTC. Amino acids: CASRSPTGGHNEQYF.

This clone came up a few times. The chain joins TRBV28 to TRBJ1-1, with 7 bases lining up with TRBD1. This CDR3 contains 11 residues. Germline V CDR1 and CDR2: MDHEN, SYDVKM. V lost 8 bases to trimming and J lost 8 bases; unmatched junction nucleotides: 5. CDR3: CASLTGWEAFF. The CDR3 nucleotides are TGTGCCAGCCTGACAGGGTGGGAAGCTTTCTTT.

The J gene is TRBJ2-2, the V gene TRBV7-3; tentative D call: TRBD2 (6 bases). The CDR3 covers 13 residues. Per the germline V gene, CDR1 is SGHTA and CDR2 is FQGTGA. Trimming took 2 bases from V and 7 from J, leaving 8 bases between them. The CDR3 is CASSLAGNGELFF. In DNA, the CDR3 is TGTGCCAGCAGCTTAGCGGGGAACGGGGAGCTGTTTTTT.

This chain links TRBV18 with TRBJ2-7, with D tentatively TRBD1 (9 bases). The CDR3 runs 16 residues. Per the germline V gene, CDR1 is KGHSH and CDR2 is LQKENI. Trimming stripped 3 bases from V and 5 bases from J, with 20 bases between. CDR3 bases: TGTGCCAGCTCACCCACCGGGGGGGGACAGGGCCACGAGCAGTACTTC. Translated, it gives CASSPTGGGQGHEQYF.

V usage is TRBV4-1 and J usage is TRBJ2-7, with D possibly matching TRBD2 (6 bases). V was shortened by 0 bases and J by 4 bases, with 7 bases between the two germline ends. Germline loops: CDR1 MGHRA, CDR2 YSYEKL. The CDR3 runs to 13 residues. CDR3 nucleotide sequence: TGCGCCAGCAGCCAAGAACTAGCATACGAGCAGTACTTC. Amino acid sequence: CASSQELAYEQYF.

This clone was detected only once. The chain links TRBV14 to TRBJ2-5; D not certain. Trimming took 0 bases from V and 7 from J, leaving 12 bases between them. The germline V gene encodes CDR1 SGHDN and CDR2 FVKESK. The CDR3 runs to 14 residues. CDR3 sequence: CASSQDTAPGTQYF. Here the CDR3 DNA reads TGTGCCAGCAGCCAAGATACAGCTCCAGGGACCCAGTACTTC. Complete variable domain (other parts from reference TRBV14 and TRBJ2-5): EAGVTQFPSHSVIEKGQTVTLRCDPISGHDNLYWYRRVMGKEIKFLLHFVKESKQDESGMPNNRFLAERTGGTYSTLKVQPAELEDSGVYFCASSQDTAPGTQYFGPGTRLLVL.

The chain links TRBV19 to TRBJ2-1; 7 bases align to TRBD1. The CDR3 totals 16 residues. The V gene end was trimmed by 4 bases and the J gene end by 6 bases; junction bases not matched to a gene: 12. Germline V gene sequence: CDR1 LNHDA, CDR2 SQIVND (reference sequence). The chain's CDR3 is CASSTPTGFDSNEQFF. The CDR3 region has the DNA TGTGCCAGTAGTACCCCGACAGGGTTCGATTCCAATGAGCAGTTCTTC.

The CDR3: CASSEGRNPFEYF. CDR3 in DNA: TGTGCCAGCTCAGAGGGAAGGAATCCCTTTGAGTACTTC. The chain recombines TRBV13 with TRBJ2-5, with a weak D call TRBD2 (5 bases). Germline CDR1 is PRHDT and CDR2 is FYEKMQ (reference sequence). Deletions cut 8 bases from V and 12 bases from J, with 22 bases between. CDR3 length: 13 amino acids.

The chain uses TRBV14 and TRBJ2-7, with D tentatively TRBD2 (7 bases). Germline V lookup: CDR1 SGHDN, CDR2 FVKESK. Trimming took off 0 bases at V and 1 base at J, with 13 bases between the two ends. The CDR3 loop spans 16 amino acids. CDR3 sequence: CASSQDGRGESYEQYF. CDR3 DNA sequence: TGTGCCAGCAGCCAAGATGGGAGGGGGGAATCCTACGAGCAGTACTTC.

The CDR3 DNA sequence: TGTGCCAGCAGCTTACAGGGTGATAATTCACCCCTCCACTTT. Encoded protein: CASSLQGDNSPLHF. The V gene is TRBV7-9, the J gene TRBJ1-6, with D tentatively TRBD1 (5 bases). The CDR3 runs 14 residues. V gave up 2 bases and J gave up 5 bases, with 7 bases separating them. CDR1 SEHNR and CDR2 FQNEAQ come from the germline V gene (reference sequence). The full variable domain, completed using reference TRBV7-9 and TRBJ1-6, is DTGVSQNPRHKITKRGQNVTFRCDPISEHNRLYWYRQTLGQGPEFLTYFQNEAQLEKSRLLSDRFSAERPKGSFSTLEIQRTEQGDSAMYLCASSLQGDNSPLHFGNGTRLTVT.

This clone was observed a few times. V usage is TRBV28 and J usage is TRBJ1-2, with D possibly matching TRBD1 (5 bases). Germline-derived CDR1 and CDR2 are MDHEN and SYDVKM. The CDR3 length is 12 residues. V was clipped by 1 base and J by 8 bases, with 8 bases between them. CDR3 amino acids: CASSLSGKGYTF. The CDR3 DNA reads as TGTGCCAGCAGTTTATCAGGGAAAGGCTACACCTTC.

This clone appeared a single time. The gene calls are TRBV28 and TRBJ2-7; 7 bases align to TRBD1. The germline V gene encodes CDR1 MDHEN and CDR2 SYDVKM. The CDR3 runs 13 residues. V was pared by 2 bases and J by 5 bases, with 3 bases of the junction left unmatched. The CDR3 region is CASSLTGDHEQYF. DNA for the CDR3: TGTGCCAGCAGTTTAACAGGGGACCACGAGCAGTACTTC.

This chain uses TRBV6-5 with TRBJ2-5, with D tentatively TRBD2 (6 bases). The end of the DNA aligns better with TRBJ2-7, so the J call may be wrong. This CDR3 region has 14 residues. Germline-derived CDR1 and CDR2 are MNHEY and SVGAGI. In DNA form, the CDR3 reads TGTGCCAGCAGTTCAAGCGGGCGGGCCTACGAGCAGTACTTC. This codes for CASSSSGRAYEQYF.

This sequence joins TRBV5-4 and TRBJ1-2; D not resolved. Trimming took 5 bases from V and 8 from J, leaving 16 bases between them. CDR3 length equals 13 residues. Germline CDR1 reads SGHNT; CDR2 reads YYREEE (reference sequence). The CDR3 DNA reads as TGTGCCAGCAGTCTCCGCACAGTCAGAGGCTACACCTTC. Protein sequence: CASSLRTVRGYTF.

The chain links TRBV2 to TRBJ2-3; possible D gene TRBD1, 5 bases. CDR1 and CDR2 (germline): SNHLY, FYNNEI. V lost 7 bases to trimming and J lost 3 bases, with 11 bases between them. The CDR3 has 13 residues. CDR3 bases: TGTGCCAGCATGATCAGGGAAACAGATACGCAGTATTTT. Amino acids: CASMIRETDTQYF.

This clone came up once. The gene calls are TRBV10-3 and TRBJ1-1, with no clear D. This CDR3 comprises 13 residues. CDR1 is ENHRY, CDR2 SYGVKD, per germline. V was clipped by 5 bases and J by 4 bases, with 11 bases between them. CDR3 sequence (DNA): TGTGCCATCAGTCCCCCGGGGTTCACTGAAGCTTTCTTT. Amino acids: CAISPPGFTEAFF.

The chain combines TRBV4-1 with TRBJ1-1, with TRBD1 identical over 10 bases. This CDR3 is built from 18 residues. V shed 0 bases, J shed 5 bases, and the junction held 12 bases outside the gene matches. CDR1 and CDR2 from the germline V gene are MGHRA and YSYEKL. The CDR3 bases are TGCGCCAGCAGCCAAGATCTGTGGGACAGGGGTCGTCGGACTGAAGCTTTCTTT. As protein: CASSQDLWDRGRRTEAFF.

This clone is a singleton in its sample. The J gene is TRBJ1-2, the V gene TRBV11-2; 11 bases are a match to TRBD1. Germline V gives CDR1 SGHAT, CDR2 FQNNGV. The CDR3 contains 15 residues. After removal of 3 bases from V and 4 bases from J, the junction contained 4 bases not matched to a gene. The chain's CDR3 is CASSFGTGGFYGYTF. CDR3 nucleotides: TGTGCCAGCAGCTTTGGGACAGGGGGTTTCTATGGCTACACCTTC.

This chain uses TRBV7-3 with TRBJ2-5; 8 bases are shared with TRBD1. The end of the DNA fits TRBJ2-7 better, so the J call may be wrong. Germline V gene lookup returns CDR1 SGHTA and CDR2 FQGTGA. The CDR3 has 16 amino acids. CDR3 in DNA: TGTGCCAGCAGCCCCCGGACAGGGCCCCAGTCCTACGAGCAGTACTTC. As protein: CASSPRTGPQSYEQYF.

V gene TRBV29-1 combines with J gene TRBJ2-7, with 10 bases lining up with TRBD1. V lost 3 bases to trimming and J lost 5 bases; unmatched junction nucleotides: 10. The CDR3 is made up of 15 amino acids. Germline assignment: CDR1 SQVTM and CDR2 ANQGSEA. The CDR3, as DNA: TGCAGCGTTGATAAGGGACAGGGGCCGAGGGACGAGCAGTACTTC. It yields the protein CSVDKGQGPRDEQYF.

This chain links TRBV12-2 with TRBJ2-7; the DNA was not compared with TRBD1, the D call given in the table. TRBV12-2 corresponds to a pseudogene. CDR3 length equals 17 residues. The CDR3, as DNA: TGTGCAAGTCGCTTCTTGGTGGGACAACTACCCTTCTACGAGCAGTACTTC. Protein sequence: CASRFLVGQLPFYEQYF.

The gene calls are TRBV5-1 and TRBJ1-2; no clear D gene. The V gene's germline CDR1 is SGHRS and CDR2 YFSETQ. V lost 7 bases to trimming and J lost 2 bases, with 12 bases between them. The CDR3 contains 13 residues. This CDR3 is CASRSAGNYGYTF. The CDR3 nucleotides are TGCGCCAGCCGATCGGCGGGGAACTATGGCTACACCTTC.

The chain couples TRBV30 to TRBJ1-1; 8 bases are shared with TRBD1. Germline CDR1 GTSNPN, CDR2 SVGIG (reference sequence). The trim removed 4 bases at V and 5 bases at J, leaving 6 bases unmatched. The CDR3 has 13 residues. The CDR3 here is CAWTRGRQTEAFF. For the CDR3, the DNA is TGTGCCTGGACCAGGGGGCGCCAAACTGAAGCTTTCTTT.

The chain links TRBV29-1 to TRBJ1-2; D gene ambiguous. V was cut by 7 bases and J by 2 bases, with 14 bases left in between. Germline loops: CDR1 SQVTM, CDR2 ANQGSEA. This CDR3 is 13 amino acids long. The CDR3 DNA sequence: TGCAGCGCATACACCAATTCCAACTATGGCTACACCTTC. Protein product: CSAYTNSNYGYTF.